Included here is one TCR beta chain sequence, with context. The antigen it binds to is not known. There are no base qualities to consult, and no much larger clone falls within one base. TCRbeta CDR3 regions were amplified from genomic DNA using the immunoSEQ Assay, a bias-controlled multiplex PCR. The authors processed their data as follows. Nucleated cell counts per sample were estimated from amplification of reference gene primers within the assay. To quantify the absolute abundance of each unique TCRbeta CDR3 rearrangement, sequence reads were collapsed and filtered. For each sample, productive Simpson clonality was calculated as the square root of Simpson's diversity index over productive rearrangements. This immuneACCESS table, as held by TCRdb, lists in-frame sequences with V and J called but not all clones. Of the missing ones, under half trace to an unresolved V gene in checked studies; the others have no known cause. That table supplies the V and J calls and clone size; D and trimming were determined from the DNA. A total of 200,000 to 250,000 clones appear in this sample, 70% to 90% of them only once. Clones ranked in the top ten supply over 10% of the sample.

The germline V gene gives CDR1 as ENHRY and CDR2 as SYGVKD. Cut back by 10 bases and 5 bases, the V and J ends lie 12 bases apart. The CDR3 sequence holds 12 residues, the cysteine and phenylalanine included. The CDR3 DNA has 36 bases and is translated from base 1. Each collaborating institution followed its own protocols to collect whole blood in K2EDTA tubes. Collaborator samples were shipped for TCRbeta analysis as frozen whole blood, isolated PBMCs, or DNA extracted from either sample type. This specimen belongs to a study of blood T cell repertoires in COVID-19 (dated by TCRdb to between 2020 and 2021). Study-level background: Samples from collaborators originated in the United States, Italy and Spain and spanned both the acute and convalescent phases of COVID-19. The prospective study material was composed of cDNA or gDNA derived from T cells, B-cell-depleted T cells, or PBMCs. The dataset comprised deeply sampled blood TCRbeta repertoires from subjects exposed to, actively infected with, or recovered from COVID-19. A freely available public database, intended as a resource for researchers studying the immune response to SARS-CoV-2, is where the repertoires were released. Samples came from the ongoing ImmuneRACE study (first 160 participants) plus 1,254 subjects from 6 global collaborators. The sample metadata nearly always contained a de-identified subject ID, COVID-19 status, age in years and sex. Where available, HLA class I and class II types were obtained from metadata supplied by the sample provider rather than from assay-based typing.

Broad study findings and their caveats: The amount of clinical and demographic metadata varied by source and participant and was provided uncurated.

In this chain, TRBV10-3 is recombined with TRBJ2-1; perhaps TRBD1 is the D gene, with 6 bases matching. Sequencing was carried out using peripheral blood. This TCR derives from a human donor in a cohort sampled during active COVID-19. The DNA reads TGTGCCACCTGGACAGACCACAATGAGCAGTTCTTC. Translated, this gives CATWTDHNEQFF.